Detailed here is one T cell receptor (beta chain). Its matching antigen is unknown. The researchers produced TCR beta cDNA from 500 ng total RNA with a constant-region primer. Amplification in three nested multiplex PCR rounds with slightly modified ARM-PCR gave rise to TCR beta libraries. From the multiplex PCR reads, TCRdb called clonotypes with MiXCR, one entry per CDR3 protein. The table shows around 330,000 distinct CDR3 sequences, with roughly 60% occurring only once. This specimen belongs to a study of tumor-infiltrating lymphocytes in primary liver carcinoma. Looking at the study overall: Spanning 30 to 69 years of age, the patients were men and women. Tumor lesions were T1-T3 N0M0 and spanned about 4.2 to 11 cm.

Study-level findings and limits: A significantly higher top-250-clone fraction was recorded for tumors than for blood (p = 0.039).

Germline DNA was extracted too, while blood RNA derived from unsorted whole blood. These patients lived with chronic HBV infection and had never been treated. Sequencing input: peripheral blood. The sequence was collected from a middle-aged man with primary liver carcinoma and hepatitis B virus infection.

In DNA, the CDR3 is TGTGCCAGCGGCGCGGACAGGGAGAACAATGAGCAGTTCTTC. The encoded protein is CASGADRENNEQFF. The chain carries TRBV5-6 and TRBJ2-1, with 8 bases that match TRBD1. CDR3 length: 14 residues. V trimming: 7 bases; J trimming: 5 bases; junction bases outside the gene matches: 8. The V gene's germline CDR1 is SGHDT and CDR2 YYEEEE.